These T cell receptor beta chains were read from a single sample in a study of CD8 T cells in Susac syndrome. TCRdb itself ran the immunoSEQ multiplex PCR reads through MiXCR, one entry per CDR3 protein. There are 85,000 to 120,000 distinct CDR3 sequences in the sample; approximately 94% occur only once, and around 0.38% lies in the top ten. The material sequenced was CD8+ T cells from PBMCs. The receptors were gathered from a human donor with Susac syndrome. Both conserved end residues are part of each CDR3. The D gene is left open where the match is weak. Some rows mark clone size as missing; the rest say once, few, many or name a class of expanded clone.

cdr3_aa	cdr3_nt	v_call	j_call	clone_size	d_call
CASSPTRGAGETQYF	TGTGCCAGCAGTCCCACGAGGGGGGCCGGGGAGACCCAGTACTTC	TRBV27	TRBJ2-5	.	.
CASRPSGSSTDTQYF	TGTGCCAGCAGGCCTAGCGGGTCGAGCACAGATACGCAGTATTTT	TRBV9	TRBJ2-3	.	TRBD2
CASSQTGTGELFF	TGTGCCAGCAGTCAGACAGGCACCGGGGAGCTGTTTTTT	TRBV12-3/TRBV12-4	TRBJ2-2	.	.
CASSLVAGSTDTQYF	TGTGCCAGCAGTTTGGTAGCGGGGAGCACAGATACGCAGTATTTT	TRBV12-3/TRBV12-4	TRBJ2-3	.	TRBD2
CASSPTGTDTQYF	TGTGCCAGCAGCCCCACCGGCACAGATACGCAGTATTTT	TRBV9	TRBJ2-3	.	.
CASSPGTENIQYF	TGTGCCAGCAGCCCCGGGACAGAAAACATTCAGTACTTC	TRBV5-6	TRBJ2-4	.	TRBD1
CASSPIRQGANYGYTF	TGTGCCAGCAGCCCGATCCGACAGGGGGCTAACTATGGCTACACCTTC	TRBV13	TRBJ1-2	.	TRBD1
CSAKDRGSSYEQYF	TGCAGTGCTAAAGACAGGGGAAGCTCCTACGAGCAGTACTTC	TRBV20-1	TRBJ2-7	.	TRBD1
CASSAGIYGYTF	TGTGCCAGCAGCGCAGGGATCTATGGCTACACCTTC	TRBV9	TRBJ1-2	.	.
CASLGVSDGYTF	TGTGCCAGTTTAGGGGTCTCGGATGGCTACACCTTC	TRBV19	TRBJ1-2	.	.
CASGWGETAIHQPQHF	TGTGCTAGTGGTTGGGGCGAGACAGCAATTCATCAGCCCCAGCATTTT	TRBV12-5	TRBJ1-5	.	.
CASSFPSEDGDQPQHF	TGTGCCAGCAGTTTCCCCTCAGAGGATGGGGATCAGCCCCAGCATTTT	TRBV6-6	TRBJ1-5	.	.
CASGSPMNTEAFF	TGTGCCAGCGGATCCCCGATGAACACTGAAGCTTTCTTT	TRBV7-8	TRBJ1-1	.	.
CASSLRTSGFDEQFF	TGTGCCAGCAGCTTACGGACTAGTGGTTTCGATGAGCAGTTCTTC	TRBV13	TRBJ2-1	.	TRBD2
CACFGPTDLNYGYTF	TGTGCCTGCTTCGGGCCAACAGATCTTAACTATGGCTACACCTTC	TRBV28	TRBJ1-2	.	.
CASSGGLARVLTF	TGTGCCAGCAGCGGCGGACTTGCGCGCGTCCTGACTTTC	TRBV5-6	TRBJ2-6	.	.
CASSQEVAYNSPLHF	TGTGCCAGCAGCCAAGAAGTCGCCTATAATTCACCCCTCCACTTT	TRBV3-1	TRBJ1-6	.	.
CASTWGEEQYF	TGTGCCAGCACGTGGGGGGAAGAGCAGTACTTC	TRBV27	TRBJ2-7	once	.
CASRDPRAGGRNNEQFF	TGTGCCAGCAGGGACCCTCGGGCGGGGGGCCGTAACAATGAGCAGTTCTTC	TRBV2	TRBJ2-1	.	TRBD2
CATSLSRGNQETQYF	TGTGCCACCAGCTTAAGCAGGGGAAACCAAGAGACCCAGTACTTC	TRBV15	TRBJ2-5	.	.
CASSLYSGHNTEAFF	TGTGCCAGCAGCTTATATTCGGGACATAACACTGAAGCTTTCTTT	TRBV7-3	TRBJ1-1	.	.
CASRLGGGYNEQFF	TGTGCCAGCAGACTGGGGGGTGGTTACAATGAGCAGTTCTTC	TRBV13	TRBJ2-1	.	.
CASSQDIVREGYEQYF	TGCGCCAGCAGCCAAGATATAGTGAGGGAAGGATACGAGCAGTACTTC	TRBV4-1	TRBJ2-7	once	.
CASSLTLREQFF	TGTGCCAGCAGCTTAACTTTACGGGAGCAGTTCTTC	TRBV7-2	TRBJ2-1	.	.
CASSLGRSNQPQHF	TGTGCCAGCAGTTTGGGGCGGTCCAATCAGCCCCAGCATTTT	TRBV6-7	TRBJ1-5	few	.
CASSLGTGNYYEQYF	TGTGCCAGCAGCCTTGGGACAGGGAATTACTACGAGCAGTACTTC	TRBV6-5	TRBJ2-7	.	TRBD1
CASSPSHTGELFF	TGTGCCAGCAGCCCCTCGCACACCGGGGAGCTGTTTTTT	TRBV13	TRBJ2-2	.	.
CASSVGTGTGVEQYF	TGTGCCAGCAGCGTAGGAACGGGGACAGGGGTCGAGCAGTACTTC	TRBV9	TRBJ2-7	.	TRBD1
CASSPSEQGLNTIYF	TGTGCCAGCAGCCCGTCGGAACAGGGTCTGAACACCATATATTTT	TRBV7-9	TRBJ1-3	.	.
CASSASGRPLGNEQFF	TGTGCCAGCAGTGCCTCGGGACGGCCCCTTGGGAATGAGCAGTTCTTC	TRBV6-6	TRBJ2-1	.	.
CSVESERQTQYF	TGCAGCGTTGAGTCAGAGCGCCAGACCCAGTACTTC	TRBV29-1	TRBJ2-5	.	.
CSVLTSGGPPGTQYF	TGCAGCGTCCTGACTAGCGGGGGACCCCCTGGGACCCAGTACTTC	TRBV29-1	TRBJ2-5	.	TRBD2
CATSDRRTGDEQFF	TGTGCCACCAGTGACCGAAGGACGGGGGATGAGCAGTTCTTC	TRBV24-1	TRBJ2-1	once	.
CASSLGGTGRSPLHF	TGTGCCAGCAGCCTCGGGGGGACAGGGAGGTCACCCCTCCACTTT	TRBV14	TRBJ1-6	.	TRBD1
CASSRLHYEQYF	TGTGCCAGCAGCCGCTTACACTACGAGCAGTACTTC	TRBV14	TRBJ2-7	once	.
CASSVAGTAYEQYF	TGTGCCAGCAGCGTAGCGGGGACAGCCTACGAGCAGTACTTC	TRBV9	TRBJ2-7	.	TRBD1
CASSYSGGTEAFF	TGTGCCAGTAGCTACAGCGGGGGCACTGAAGCTTTCTTT	TRBV19	TRBJ1-1	once	.
CSVDLGGTEAFF	TGCAGCGTTGATCTGGGGGGTACTGAAGCTTTCTTT	TRBV29-1	TRBJ1-1	.	.
CASSLRELSTYEQYF	TGTGCCAGCAGCCTACGGGAACTCTCTACTTACGAGCAGTACTTC	TRBV14	TRBJ2-7	.	.
CSARDRRTGVYEQYF	TGCAGTGCTAGAGATCGCCGAACAGGAGTCTACGAGCAGTACTTC	TRBV20-1	TRBJ2-7	.	.
CASSLRPTGLDTGELFF	TGTGCCAGCAGCTTAAGGCCGACAGGGTTGGACACCGGGGAGCTGTTTTTT	TRBV7-2	TRBJ2-2	.	TRBD1
CSALGTSGATTTDTQYF	TGCAGTGCCCTCGGGACTAGCGGGGCAACAACCACAGATACGCAGTATTTT	TRBV20-1	TRBJ2-3	.	TRBD2
CASRGGLNTEAFF	TGTGCCAGCAGGGGGGGGCTGAACACTGAAGCTTTCTTT	TRBV27	TRBJ1-1	.	.
CASSAPRAGQGHSPLHF	TGCGCCAGCAGCGCGCCTCGAGCGGGACAGGGGCACTCACCCCTCCACTTT	TRBV5-1	TRBJ1-6	.	TRBD1
CASSGDGKEGELFF	TGTGCCAGCAGCGGGGACGGCAAGGAAGGGGAGCTGTTTTTT	TRBV9	TRBJ2-2	.	.
CSANPSAGARTDTQYF	TGCAGTGCTAATCCCTCGGCGGGGGCCCGCACAGATACGCAGTATTTT	TRBV20-1	TRBJ2-3	.	.
CASSQGGVLEEQFF	TGTGCCAGCAGCCAAGGGGGGGTCCTAGAGGAGCAGTTCTTC	TRBV3-1	TRBJ2-1	.	.
CATSPRDPTYEQYF	TGTGCCACCAGCCCGCGGGACCCCACCTACGAGCAGTACTTC	TRBV15	TRBJ2-7	.	.
CASSQTSAEQFF	TGCGCCAGCAGCCAAACGTCGGCCGAGCAGTTCTTC	TRBV4-3	TRBJ2-1	.	.
CASSNGAKPYEQYF	TGTGCCAGCAGTAATGGGGCCAAGCCCTACGAGCAGTACTTC	TRBV12-3/TRBV12-4	TRBJ2-7	.	.
CSAMDGRPFGGANVLTF	TGCAGTGCTATGGACGGACGACCCTTCGGAGGGGCCAACGTCCTGACTTTC	TRBV20-1	TRBJ2-6	.	.
CASSQVQGPGEQYF	TGTGCCAGCAGCCAAGTACAGGGTCCGGGTGAGCAGTACTTC	TRBV14	TRBJ2-7	.	.
CASSWVRAPNTEAFF	TGCGCCAGCAGCTGGGTCAGGGCCCCGAACACTGAAGCTTTCTTT	TRBV4-1	TRBJ1-1	.	.
CASSPPGVRQGGYTF	TGTGCCAGCAGTCCCCCCGGGGTACGACAGGGCGGCTACACCTTC	TRBV27	TRBJ1-2	.	TRBD1
CASSSTGGGSEAFF	TGTGCCAGCAGCTCGACAGGGGGCGGGTCTGAAGCTTTCTTT	TRBV7-6	TRBJ1-1	.	TRBD1
CASSPTPGAGELFF	TGCGCCAGCAGCCCCACACCGGGGGCCGGGGAGCTGTTTTTT	TRBV4-1	TRBJ2-2	.	.
CSALLRQGADQPQHF	TGCAGTGCTCTATTGAGGCAGGGGGCTGATCAGCCCCAGCATTTT	TRBV20-1	TRBJ1-5	.	TRBD1